This T cell receptor beta chain was sequenced during a study of T-cell reconstitution after alpha-beta-depleted transplantation in children. Germline CDR1 reads SEHNR; CDR2 reads FQNEAQ (reference sequence). V dropped 0 bases and J dropped 8 bases, with 16 bases sitting between them. The CDR3 runs 15 residues. The authors prepared the TCRbeta library with unique molecular identifiers. Each CDR3 protein gets one entry after TCRdb re-called the PCR reads with MiXCR. The sample has about 500,000 distinct CDR3 sequences, about 33% seen once. The chain has TRBV7-9 and TRBJ1-2, with D maybe TRBD1 (5 bases). The sample consisted of PBMCs from the stem cell graft donor, taken from the stem cell graft. This TCR derives from a human donor who donated a stem cell graft to a child with aplastic anemia. The chain's CDR3 is CASSLAGTADGGYTF. In DNA, the CDR3 is TGTGCCAGCAGCTTAGCCGGGACGGCTGATGGAGGCTACACCTTC. Combining the CDR3 with reference TRBV7-9 and TRBJ1-2 gives the whole variable domain DTGVSQNPRHKITKRGQNVTFRCDPISEHNRLYWYRQTLGQGPEFLTYFQNEAQLEKSRLLSDRFSAERPKGSFSTLEIQRTEQGDSAMYLCASSLAGTADGGYTFGSGTRLTVV.